This TCR beta chain was recovered during a study of T-cell reconstitution after alpha-beta-depleted transplantation in children. This clonotype was detected a few times. Unique molecular identifiers were built into the TCRbeta library. TCRdb itself ran the PCR reads through MiXCR, one entry per CDR3 protein. Of fewer than 25,000 distinct CDR3 sequences in the sample, around 9.9% were seen once. The CDR3 spans 14 residues. With V trimmed by 3 bases and J by 3 bases, 5 bases remained unmatched. Germline V lookup: CDR1 MNHEY, CDR2 SVGAGI. The sample here was PBMCs from the stem cell graft donor, taken from the stem cell graft. The TCR was taken from a human donor who donated a stem cell graft to a child with chronic granulomatous disease. This chain connects TRBV6-5 to TRBJ2-7, with TRBD1 identical over 7 bases. This chain's CDR3 is CASSYSGTDYEQYF. Here the CDR3 DNA reads TGTGCCAGCAGTTATTCCGGGACAGACTACGAGCAGTACTTC.